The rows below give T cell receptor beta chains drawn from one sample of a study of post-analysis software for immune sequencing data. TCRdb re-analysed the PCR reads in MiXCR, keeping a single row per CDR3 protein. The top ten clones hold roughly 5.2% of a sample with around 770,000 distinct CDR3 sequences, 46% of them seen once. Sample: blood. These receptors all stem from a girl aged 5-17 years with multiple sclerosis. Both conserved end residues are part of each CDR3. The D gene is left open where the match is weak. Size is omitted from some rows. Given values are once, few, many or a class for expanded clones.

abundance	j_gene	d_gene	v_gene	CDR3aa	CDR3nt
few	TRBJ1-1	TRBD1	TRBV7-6	CASSLVGQGANTEAFF	TGTGCCAGCAGCTTAGTGGGGCAGGGGGCGAACACTGAAGCTTTCTTT
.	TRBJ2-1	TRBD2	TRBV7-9	CASRPSGTINNEQFF	TGTGCCAGCAGGCCATCCGGGACTATAAACAATGAGCAGTTCTTC
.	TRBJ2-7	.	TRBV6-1	CASSEPSGTDSYEQYF	TGTGCCAGCAGTGAACCGAGCGGGACAGACTCCTACGAGCAGTACTTC
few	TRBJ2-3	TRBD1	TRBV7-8	CASSQGSTGQDTQYF	TGTGCCAGCAGCCAAGGGTCGACAGGGCAGGATACGCAGTATTTT
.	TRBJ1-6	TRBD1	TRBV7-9	CASSPGTGGSPLHF	TGTGCCAGCAGCCCCGGGACAGGGGGCTCACCCCTCCACTTT
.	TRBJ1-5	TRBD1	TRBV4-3	CASSPSRGRGQPQHF	TGCGCCAGCAGCCCCTCCAGGGGGCGAGGTCAGCCCCAGCATTTT
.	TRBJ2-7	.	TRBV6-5	CASSYLPGPSYEQYF	TGTGCCAGCAGTTACCTCCCGGGGCCGTCCTACGAGCAGTACTTC
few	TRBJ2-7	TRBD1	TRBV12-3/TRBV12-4	CASTGTGVYEQYF	TGTGCCAGCACCGGGACAGGGGTCTACGAGCAGTACTTC
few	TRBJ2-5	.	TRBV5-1	CASSLRDQQETQYF	TGCGCCAGCAGCCTAAGGGACCAACAAGAGACCCAGTACTTC
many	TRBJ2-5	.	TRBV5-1	CASSLMGEETQYF	TGCGCCAGCAGCTTAATGGGTGAAGAGACCCAGTACTTC
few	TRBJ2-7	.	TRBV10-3	CAIRTSTGSTYEQYF	TGTGCCATCAGGACCTCTACGGGATCCACCTACGAGCAGTACTTC
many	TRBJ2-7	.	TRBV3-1	CASSQPGPINEQYF	TGTGCCAGCAGCCAACCGGGACCAATTAACGAGCAGTACTTC
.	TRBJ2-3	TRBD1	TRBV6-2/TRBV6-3	CASSYAGTGGRDTQYF	TGTGCCAGCAGTTACGCTGGGACAGGGGGCAGGGATACGCAGTATTTT
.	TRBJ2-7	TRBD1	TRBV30	CALGQGAGEQYF	TGTGCCCTAGGACAGGGGGCTGGGGAGCAGTACTTC
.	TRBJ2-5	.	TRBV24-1	CATSDLSGNGAGETQYF	TGTGCCACCAGTGATTTGTCTGGGAATGGTGCGGGAGAGACCCAGTACTTC
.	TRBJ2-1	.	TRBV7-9	CASSLPPPASYNEQFF	TGTGCCAGCAGCTTACCCCCGCCTGCCTCCTACAATGAGCAGTTCTTC
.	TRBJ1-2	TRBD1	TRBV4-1	CASSLWTGSGDSYTF	TGCGCCAGCAGCCTATGGACAGGGAGCGGCGATAGCTACACCTTC
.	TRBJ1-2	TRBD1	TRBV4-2	CASSQVSQGQPWGYTF	TGTGCCAGCAGCCAAGTATCACAGGGGCAGCCTTGGGGCTACACCTTC
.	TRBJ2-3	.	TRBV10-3	CAISAVGGPTDTQYF	TGTGCCATCAGTGCGGTGGGAGGCCCCACAGATACGCAGTATTTT
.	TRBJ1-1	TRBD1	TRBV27	CASSLDRGRNTEAFF	TGTGCCAGCAGTCTCGACAGGGGGCGGAACACTGAAGCTTTCTTT
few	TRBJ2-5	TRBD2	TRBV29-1	CSAEAGVGETQYF	TGCAGCGCCGAAGCGGGAGTCGGTGAGACCCAGTACTTC
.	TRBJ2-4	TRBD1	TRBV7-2	CASSLVVTGSKNIQYF	TGTGCCAGCAGCTTAGTAGTGACAGGGTCCAAAAACATTCAGTACTTC
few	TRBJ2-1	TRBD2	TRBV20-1	CSARVARTSMRRDNEQFF	TGCAGTGCTAGAGTGGCTAGGACTAGTATGAGGCGGGACAATGAGCAGTTCTTC
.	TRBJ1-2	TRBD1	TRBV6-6	CASSYDRAGVEYGYTF	TGTGCCAGCAGTTACGACAGGGCCGGGGTGGAATATGGCTACACCTTC
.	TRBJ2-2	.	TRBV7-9	CASSLNSGGTGELFF	TGTGCCAGCAGCTTGAATAGCGGAGGCACCGGGGAGCTGTTTTTT
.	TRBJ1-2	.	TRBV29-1	CNVPQRDTLYGYTF	TGCAACGTTCCACAAAGGGACACCCTCTATGGCTACACCTTC
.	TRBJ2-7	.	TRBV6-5	CASRLAPSSYEQYF	TGTGCCAGCAGACTAGCCCCGAGCTCCTACGAGCAGTACTTC
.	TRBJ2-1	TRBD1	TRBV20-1	CSAGPGQVSFGEQFF	TGCAGTGCCGGACCGGGACAGGTTTCATTTGGTGAGCAGTTCTTC
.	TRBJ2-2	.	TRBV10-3	CAIRLRTDTGELFF	TGTGCCATCAGGCTACGGACAGACACCGGGGAGCTGTTTTTT
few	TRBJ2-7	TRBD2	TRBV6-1	CASSDWREAIYEQYF	TGTGCCAGCAGTGATTGGCGGGAGGCTATCTACGAGCAGTACTTC
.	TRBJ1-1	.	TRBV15	CATSRDRRTGGLAFF	TGTGCCACCAGCAGAGATCGACGAACTGGGGGATTAGCTTTCTTT
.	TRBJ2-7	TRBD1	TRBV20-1	CSASPLGTGSSYNEQYF	TGCAGTGCTAGTCCGTTGGGGACAGGCAGCTCCTACAATGAGCAGTACTTC
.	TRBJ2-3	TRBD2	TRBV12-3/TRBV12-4	CASTTGGGTDTEYF	TGTGCCAGCACCACGGGAGGTGGAACAGATACGGAGTATTTT
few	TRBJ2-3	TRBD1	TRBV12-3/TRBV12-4	CASRDDRGADTQYF	TGTGCCAGCAGAGACGACAGGGGCGCAGATACGCAGTATTTT
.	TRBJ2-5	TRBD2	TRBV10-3	CAVRISSGSGETQYF	TGTGCCGTCAGAATCTCTAGCGGGAGCGGGGAGACCCAGTACTTC
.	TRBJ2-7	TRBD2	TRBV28	CASSFTSGFHEQYF	TGTGCCAGCAGTTTTACTAGCGGGTTCCACGAGCAGTACTTC
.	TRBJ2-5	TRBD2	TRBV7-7	CASSPRLGLAGGETQYF	TGTGCTAGCAGCCCTCGACTTGGGCTAGCGGGAGGGGAGACCCAGTACTTC
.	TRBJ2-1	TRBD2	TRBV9	CAGSVGGSLGEQFF	TGTGCCGGCAGCGTGGGAGGGAGTTTGGGTGAGCAGTTCTTC
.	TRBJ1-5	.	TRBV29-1	CSVEEIGHNSNQPQHF	TGCAGCGTTGAAGAGATCGGACATAATAGCAATCAGCCCCAGCATTTT
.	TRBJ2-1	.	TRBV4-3	CASSQGIPGAHNEQFF	TGCGCCAGCAGCCAAGGGATCCCGGGGGCCCACAATGAGCAGTTCTTC
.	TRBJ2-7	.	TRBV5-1	CASSLDGPTGEQYF	TGCGCCAGCAGCTTGGACGGTCCTACTGGCGAGCAGTACTTC
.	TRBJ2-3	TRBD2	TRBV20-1	CSARGAGVSTDTQYF	TGCAGTGCTAGAGGAGCGGGAGTCTCCACAGATACGCAGTATTTT
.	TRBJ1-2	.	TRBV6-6	CASRSTGLIYGYTF	TGTGCCAGCAGATCGACAGGACTAATCTATGGCTACACCTTC
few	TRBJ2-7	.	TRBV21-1	CASSKEGLVTEQYF	TGTGCCAGCAGCAAAGAGGGACTAGTGACCGAGCAGTACTTC
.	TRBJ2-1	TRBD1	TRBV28	CASSPDRGRVYEQFF	TGTGCCAGCAGTCCCGACAGGGGGCGAGTGTATGAGCAGTTCTTC
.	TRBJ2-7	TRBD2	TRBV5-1	CASSLWGLAGGYEQYF	TGCGCCAGCAGCTTGTGGGGACTAGCGGGAGGCTACGAGCAGTACTTC
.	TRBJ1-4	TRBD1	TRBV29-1	CSVETGVREKLFF	TGCAGCGTTGAGACAGGGGTCCGCGAAAAACTGTTTTTT
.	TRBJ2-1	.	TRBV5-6	CVSSLVGRTYNEQFF	TGTGTCAGCAGCTTGGTAGGGAGGACATACAATGAGCAGTTCTTC
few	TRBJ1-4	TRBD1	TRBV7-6	CASSLEAGTGSEKLFF	TGTGCCAGCAGCTTAGAGGCCGGGACAGGGAGTGAAAAACTGTTTTTT
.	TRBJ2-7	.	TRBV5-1	CASSLAAGMNYEQYF	TGCGCCAGCAGCTTGGCCGCGGGAATGAACTACGAGCAGTACTTC
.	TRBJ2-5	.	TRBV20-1	CSARDRVTAQETQYF	TGCAGTGCTAGAGATCGGGTGACGGCCCAAGAGACCCAGTACTTC
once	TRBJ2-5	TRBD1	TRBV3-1	CASSEVGTGKYLQYF	TGTGCCAGCAGTGAAGTTGGGACAGGGAAATACCTCCAGTACTTC
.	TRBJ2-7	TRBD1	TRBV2	CASSVQDRGPYEQYF	TGTGCCAGCAGTGTTCAGGACAGGGGGCCCTACGAGCAGTACTTC
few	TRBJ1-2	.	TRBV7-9	CASSLEVNNYGYTF	TGTGCCAGCAGCTTAGAGGTGAATAACTATGGCTACACCTTC
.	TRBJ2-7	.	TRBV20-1	CSARESSDEQYF	TGCAGTGCTAGAGAATCAAGCGACGAGCAGTACTTC
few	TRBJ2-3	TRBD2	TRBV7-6	CASSLAASGRTDTQYF	TGTGCCAGCAGCTTAGCGGCTAGCGGGAGAACAGATACGCAGTATTTT
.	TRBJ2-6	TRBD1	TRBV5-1	CASSRTGGVEGQLTF	TGCGCCAGCAGCCGTACAGGGGGCGTCGAGGGCCAACTGACTTTC
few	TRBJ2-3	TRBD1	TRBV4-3	CASSQADRSTDTQYF	TGCGCCAGCAGCCAAGCGGACAGGTCGACAGATACGCAGTATTTT
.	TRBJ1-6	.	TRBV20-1	CSVEFTAEIRPPHF	TGCAGTGTAGAGTTTACGGCAGAAATTCGTCCCCCCCACTTT
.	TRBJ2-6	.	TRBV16	CASSQGRSGANVLTF	TGTGCCAGCAGCCAAGGTCGCTCTGGGGCCAACGTCCTGACTTTC